Listed below are T cell receptor beta chains from one sample, sequenced in a study of T-cell reconstitution after alpha-beta-depleted transplantation in children. TCRdb re-called the PCR reads through MiXCR, storing one row per CDR3 protein. The table shows around 400,000 distinct CDR3 sequences, with 11% occurring only once. The sequences come from PBMCs from the stem cell graft donor, collected from the stem cell graft. The receptors shown here come from a human donor who donated a stem cell graft to a child with acute myeloid leukemia. Both conserved end residues are part of each CDR3. The order of the fields is D gene, J gene, V gene, clone size, CDR3 protein, CDR3 DNA. The D gene is left open where the match is weak. Rows may omit the clone size; those that give it use once, few, many or a size class.

TRBD2,TRBJ2-1,TRBV24-1,few,CATSDSQTSGRAYNEQFF,TGTGCCACCAGTGATTCCCAGACTAGCGGGAGGGCCTACAATGAGCAGTTCTTC
.,TRBJ2-5,TRBV6-1,few,CAHSPGHGGETQYF,TGTGCCCATTCTCCGGGACACGGCGGGGAGACCCAGTACTTC
TRBD2,TRBJ2-1,TRBV7-9,.,CASSGAARAGGQHNEQFF,TGTGCCAGCAGCGGGGCGGCTCGGGCGGGAGGCCAGCACAATGAGCAGTTCTTC
TRBD1,TRBJ2-1,TRBV5-1,many,CASSLGTDNEQFF,TGCGCCAGCAGCTTAGGGACAGACAATGAGCAGTTCTTC
.,TRBJ2-1,TRBV21-1,.,CASSNLGVCSGIVQFF,TGTGCCAGCAGCAACCTCGGGGTCTGTAGCGGGATAGTACAGTTCTTC
TRBD2,TRBJ2-7,TRBV20-1,.,CSAEGLAYEQYF,TGCAGTGCTGAGGGACTAGCCTACGAGCAGTACTTC
.,TRBJ2-1,TRBV5-1,.,CASSAGLTVSNEQFF,TGCGCCAGCAGCGCCGGACTAACGGTGTCGAATGAGCAGTTCTTC
.,TRBJ2-1,TRBV20-1,.,CSAQQNNFAYNEQFF,TGCAGTGCGCAACAGAATAACTTTGCCTACAATGAGCAGTTCTTC
.,TRBJ1-3,TRBV9,many,CASSVGPGLQGNTIYF,TGTGCCAGCAGCGTAGGGCCGGGGTTACAAGGAAACACCATATATTTT
.,TRBJ1-1,TRBV12-3/TRBV12-4,.,CASRRTAGNTEAFF,TGTGCCAGCAGACGGACAGCGGGGAACACTGAAGCTTTCTTT
.,TRBJ2-1,TRBV6-2/TRBV6-3,.,CASSPSGRTYNEQFF,TGTGCCAGCAGTCCTTCTGGACGGACCTACAATGAGCAGTTCTTC
TRBD2,TRBJ2-3,TRBV12-3/TRBV12-4,.,CASSRDGLAGSAYF,TGTGCCAGCAGTCGCGACGGACTAGCGGGGTCCGCGTATTTT
.,TRBJ1-6,TRBV4-1,.,CASSRMGRERTDNSPLHF,TGCGCCAGCAGCCGCATGGGGCGGGAACGGACAGATAATTCACCCCTCCACTTT
.,TRBJ2-7,TRBV7-2,few,CASSLRSNQVDEQYF,TGTGCCAGCAGCTTAAGGAGCAATCAGGTCGACGAGCAGTACTTC
.,TRBJ1-2,TRBV7-6,many,CASSPGLGYGYTF,TGTGCCAGCAGCCCAGGGTTGGGCTATGGCTACACCTTC
.,TRBJ2-7,TRBV27,.,CASSWGKTYEQYF,TGTGCCAGCAGTTGGGGGAAGACCTACGAGCAGTACTTC
.,TRBJ2-7,TRBV19,.,CASSITGYSYEQYF,TGTGCCAGTAGTATTACAGGGTACTCCTACGAGCAGTACTTC
.,TRBJ2-5,TRBV3-1,few,CASSQDLGRGETQYF,TGTGCCAGCAGCCAAGATCTCGGGAGAGGCGAGACCCAGTACTTC
TRBD1,TRBJ2-1,TRBV19,few,CASSIRFQGAAYNEQFF,TGTGCCAGTAGTATCCGGTTTCAGGGGGCGGCCTACAATGAGCAGTTCTTC
TRBD2,TRBJ2-3,TRBV20-1,.,CSARAGGGGTTDTQYF,TGCAGTGCTAGAGCCGGGGGCGGGGGGACCACAGATACGCAGTATTTT
.,TRBJ2-2,TRBV19,few,CASTPLDSNTGELFF,TGTGCCAGTACCCCATTGGACAGCAACACCGGGGAGCTGTTTTTT
.,TRBJ1-6,TRBV7-2,few,CASSRAQGSPLHF,TGTGCCAGCAGTCGAGCCCAGGGTTCACCCCTCCACTTT
.,TRBJ2-5,TRBV5-1,few,CASRSQGAETQYF,TGCGCCAGCAGGTCCCAGGGCGCAGAGACCCAGTACTTC
.,TRBJ1-2,TRBV2,.,CASTIQGASYGYTF,TGTGCCAGCACCATACAAGGGGCCAGCTATGGCTACACCTTC
TRBD2,TRBJ2-5,TRBV7-9,.,CASSLLLAGQETQYF,TGTGCCAGCAGCTTACTACTAGCGGGACAAGAGACCCAGTACTTC
.,TRBJ2-5,TRBV7-9,.,CASSLGRVDQETQYF,TGTGCCAGCAGCTTAGGCAGGGTAGACCAAGAGACCCAGTACTTC
.,TRBJ1-2,TRBV28,many,CASSFYQGLYGYTF,TGTGCCAGCAGTTTCTACCAGGGCCTCTATGGCTACACCTTC
.,TRBJ2-3,TRBV5-1,few,CASTRGEFADTQYF,TGCGCCAGCACCCGGGGTGAGTTTGCAGATACGCAGTATTTT
.,TRBJ1-4,TRBV20-1,few,CSARGGSGGGEKLFF,TGCAGTGCGAGAGGTGGCTCGGGAGGTGGTGAAAAACTGTTTTTT
TRBD2,TRBJ2-3,TRBV20-1,.,CSASSSGAADTQYF,TGCAGCGCCTCCTCTAGCGGAGCAGCAGATACGCAGTATTTT
.,TRBJ1-1,TRBV20-1,.,CSARESGMNTEAFF,TGCAGTGCTAGAGAATCAGGGATGAACACTGAAGCTTTCTTT
TRBD1,TRBJ1-4,TRBV27,many,CASSPDREGEKLFF,TGTGCCAGCAGTCCCGACAGGGAGGGTGAAAAACTGTTTTTT
TRBD1,TRBJ1-4,TRBV7-9,many,CASSGQAFNEKLFF,TGTGCCAGCTCCGGACAGGCGTTTAATGAAAAACTGTTTTTT
TRBD2,TRBJ2-1,TRBV5-1,.,CASSPALRGANEQFF,TGCGCCAGCAGCCCCGCGTTGCGGGGGGCCAATGAGCAGTTCTTC
.,TRBJ2-5,TRBV7-2,few,CASSLGVVGGQETQYF,TGTGCCAGCAGCTTAGGGGTCGTGGGGGGTCAAGAGACCCAGTACTTC
.,TRBJ2-3,TRBV5-1,medium-sized,CASSAPGTDTQYF,TGCGCCAGCAGCGCCCCCGGCACAGATACGCAGTATTTT
.,TRBJ2-5,TRBV29-1,few,CSVKDSGRETQYF,TGCAGCGTTAAAGACAGCGGTAGGGAGACCCAGTACTTC
TRBD1,TRBJ2-1,TRBV24-1,.,CATNRHRQGKLHQYNEQFF,TGTGCCACCAACAGACATCGACAGGGGAAGCTGCATCAATACAATGAGCAGTTCTTC
TRBD1,TRBJ2-5,TRBV7-2,many,CASSLGGDRGETQYF,TGTGCCAGCAGCTTAGGAGGGGACAGGGGAGAGACCCAGTACTTC
.,TRBJ2-2,TRBV5-1,.,CASSPVLGGELFF,TGCGCCAGCAGCCCCGTCTTGGGCGGGGAGCTGTTTTTT
.,TRBJ2-6,TRBV3-1,.,CASSQVKGFPGANVLTF,TGTGCCAGCAGCCAAGTTAAGGGTTTCCCGGGGGCCAACGTCCTGACTTTC
.,TRBJ2-4,TRBV12-3/TRBV12-4,.,CASSFGQGLDIQYF,TGTGCCAGCAGTTTCGGGCAGGGTCTAGACATTCAGTACTTC
.,TRBJ2-2,TRBV4-2,many,CASSQSAFRGPGELFF,TGTGCCAGCAGCCAATCAGCTTTCCGGGGCCCCGGGGAGCTGTTTTTT
.,TRBJ1-5,TRBV12-3/TRBV12-4,many,CASTTPNSNQPQHF,TGTGCCAGCACTACCCCAAACAGCAATCAGCCCCAGCATTTT
.,TRBJ1-1,TRBV20-1,many,CSARDLRGYTEAFF,TGCAGTGCTAGAGATCTAAGGGGATACACTGAAGCTTTCTTT
.,TRBJ2-1,TRBV7-3,few,CASSPGTDGLYNEQFF,TGTGCCAGCAGCCCGGGGACGGACGGTCTGTACAATGAGCAGTTCTTC
.,TRBJ2-2,TRBV27,few,CASSLSENTGELFF,TGTGCCAGCAGTTTAAGCGAGAACACCGGGGAGCTGTTTTTT
.,TRBJ2-1,TRBV29-1,few,CSAAGGSYNEQFF,TGCAGCGCCGCAGGGGGGTCCTACAATGAGCAGTTCTTC
.,TRBJ1-1,TRBV7-2,few,CASSSRVSEAFF,TGTGCCAGCAGTTCGAGGGTTTCTGAAGCTTTCTTT
.,TRBJ1-5,TRBV6-1,few,CASSPGRGQGQPQHF,TGTGCCAGCAGCCCCGGCAGGGGTCAAGGACAGCCCCAGCATTTT
TRBD2,TRBJ2-3,TRBV10-3,.,CAISEGRGALTDTQYF,TGTGCCATCAGTGAAGGGCGGGGGGCTCTCACAGATACGCAGTATTTT
TRBD2,TRBJ2-7,TRBV20-1,.,CSAKIAGPAYEQYF,TGCAGTGCGAAGATAGCGGGACCCGCCTACGAGCAGTACTTC
.,TRBJ1-1,TRBV5-1,few,CASSLGPGSEAFF,TGCGCCAGCAGCTTGGGTCCGGGATCTGAAGCTTTCTTT